The sequence of this TCR beta chain was determined in a study of radiotherapy plus CTLA-4 blockade in lung cancer (dated by TCRdb to the late 2010s). Regarding the complete study: Objective responses occurred in roughly 20% of enrolled patients, and about 33% achieved disease control.

In the germline V gene, CDR1 corresponds to MGHRA and CDR2 to YSYEKL. The germline ends are 6 bases apart after V is trimmed by 0 bases and J by 6 bases. The CDR3 goes from the cysteine to the phenylalanine over 12 residues. Just CDR3 DNA is preserved here, 36 bases in frame from base 1. In this study, focal radiation therapy paired with CTLA-4 blockade (ipilimumab) was tested in patients who had chemo-refractory metastatic non-small-cell lung cancer. Note on this clone: Its cognate antigen has yet to be identified. Base qualities were left out, and no much larger clone turns up one base away.

Summary of the overall study and its limitations: The strongest predictors of response were reported to be early dynamic shifts in blood T cell clones along with a rise in serum interferon-beta following radiation. After treatment with radiotherapy and ipilimumab, TCR clones that came from tumors expanded in the peripheral blood.

Libraries were built with the immunoSEQ multiplex PCR assay. Here the immuneACCESS table is served through TCRdb, limited to in-frame sequences with V and J called. Missing clones are a known gap in these copies; in checked studies unresolved V genes cover under half, and the rest lacks a known reason. In all, the sample holds about 68,000 clones, and less than 80% of those were seen once. In total, the top ten clones hold 8.5% to 10% of the sample. The receptor chain draws on TRBV4-1 and TRBJ2-7; the D gene remains uncertain. This specimen consisted of peripheral blood, obtained from a patient treated with radiotherapy plus ipilimumab. This TCR came from a human donor with non-small cell lung cancer who had a complete response to radiotherapy plus ipilimumab. The CDR3 loop reads CASSQDLGEQYF. Here is the DNA: TGCGCCAGCAGCCAAGATTTGGGCGAGCAGTACTTC.